In this sample, the clone carrying this T cell receptor (beta chain) turned up a few times. As yet, its antigen is unknown. Study-wide results and caveats: Tumor memory CD4+ T cell TCR gene usage clustered with blood and lymph node memory CD4+ cells and lymph node naive CD4+ cells. Greatest tumor Treg TCR overlap was with tumor naive CD4+ cells.

The V gene's germline CDR1 is DFQATT and CDR2 SNEGSKA (reference sequence). Trimming pared 7 bases from V and 3 bases from J, leaving 7 bases between. The CDR3 consists of 11 residues. Constant-region reverse primers amplified full-length variable regions, followed by semi-nested Nested Universal Primer A PCR. Each CDR3 protein is one row after TCRdb ran MiXCR on the 5' RACE reads. Here the sample spans approximately 40,000 distinct CDR3 sequences, approximately 20% being singletons. Purified naive CD4+ T cells were depleted of CD25+ Tregs. This receptor was obtained from a female donor with breast cancer. The chain is built from TRBV20-1 and TRBJ1-5; D gene unclear. The sequenced material came from naive CD4+ T cells sorted from a lymph node. As for subset: naive CD4+ T cells, CD4+CD45RA+CD25-. The CDR3 DNA reads TGCAGTGATAGGGTCAATCAGCCCCAGCATTTT. It encodes CSDRVNQPQHF.